This T cell receptor beta chain was profiled in a study of cytomegalovirus exposure and HLA in healthy donors. Overall study: An analysis done earlier identified about 100 million unique TCR beta sequences from around 180 million T cells.

The PCR employed 60 Vbeta primers together with 13 Jbeta primers. Sequencing was performed with immunoSEQ multiplex PCR; in TCRdb, only in-frame clones are kept and a portion is missing. The sample includes 150,000 to 200,000 clones, nearly 80% of them seen just once. Trimming shortened V by 8 bases and J by 4 bases, and 14 bases separated the two germline ends. Germline CDR1 and CDR2: MNHNS and SASEGT. CDR3 length: 13 residues. General observations from the study: Several V segments, TRBV6-2 and TRBV6-3 among them, could not be told apart and were dropped.

As concerns this clone: Antigen specificity is unknown.

V usage is TRBV6-1 and J usage is TRBJ1-2; D not certain. The origin of this receptor is a woman aged 45-65 years in good health and CMV-seropositive. The sequenced material came from PBMCs. The CDR3 protein is CASERSASYGYTF. As DNA, the CDR3 is TGTGCCAGCGAACGGTCTGCGAGCTATGGCTACACCTTC.